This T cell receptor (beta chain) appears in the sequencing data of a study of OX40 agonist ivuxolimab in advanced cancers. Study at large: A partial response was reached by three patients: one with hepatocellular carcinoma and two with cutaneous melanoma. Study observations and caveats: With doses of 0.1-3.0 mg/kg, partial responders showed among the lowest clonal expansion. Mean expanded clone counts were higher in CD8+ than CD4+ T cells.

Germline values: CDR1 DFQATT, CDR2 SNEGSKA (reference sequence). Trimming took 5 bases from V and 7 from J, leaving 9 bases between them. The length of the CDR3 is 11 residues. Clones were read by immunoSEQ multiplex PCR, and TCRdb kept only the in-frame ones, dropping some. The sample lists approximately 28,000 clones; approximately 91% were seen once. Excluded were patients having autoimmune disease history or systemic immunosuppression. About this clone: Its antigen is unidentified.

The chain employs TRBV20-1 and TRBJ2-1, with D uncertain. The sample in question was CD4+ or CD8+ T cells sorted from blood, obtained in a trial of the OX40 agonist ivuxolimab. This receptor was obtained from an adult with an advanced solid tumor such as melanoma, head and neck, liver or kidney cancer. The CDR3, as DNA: TGCAGTGCTTCCCTCTTGAATGAGCAGTTCTTC. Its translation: CSASLLNEQFF.